This T cell receptor (beta chain) was sequenced during a study of vaccination and CD4 T cells after COVID-19. Whole-study context: At a median roughly 100 days (range 35 to 161) after diagnosis, post-COVID samples were drawn.

Indicated treatment: roughly 11-day PBMC culture with coronavirus spike peptide pools or control peptides (ViraFEST assay). According to the study, CD4+ T cells from the unexposed donor were gathered ahead of the COVID-19 pandemic (2011-2018). IL-2 at about 10 IU/ml and peptide pools at 8.5 to 10 ug/ml were added to PBMCs cultured at 1.5 million to 2 million per well. General study points: It was observed that, in convalescent patients, a median about 90% of reactive clones arose only post-vaccination.

CDR1 and CDR2 (germline): MNHNS, SASEGT. The CDR3 covers 13 residues. V lost 6 bases, J lost 8 bases, and 4 bases stayed unmatched. Cultured CD4+ T cells had their DNA profiled by the Oncomine TCR Beta short-read assay. MiXCR was run by TCRdb on the PCR reads, yielding one entry per CDR3 protein. The repertoire holds about 5,400 distinct CDR3 sequences, over 35% seen once, with around 32% in the top ten. This clonotype was detected only a few times. Its antigen is not known. Sequenced material: CD4+ T cells from blood, cultured in vitro. This TCR was sampled from a human donor in good health. This sequence joins TRBV6-1 and TRBJ1-6; 7 nucleotides align to TRBD1. CDR3 in DNA: TGTGCCAGCAGACGACAGGGAGATTCACCCCTCCACTTT. This codes for CASRRQGDSPLHF.